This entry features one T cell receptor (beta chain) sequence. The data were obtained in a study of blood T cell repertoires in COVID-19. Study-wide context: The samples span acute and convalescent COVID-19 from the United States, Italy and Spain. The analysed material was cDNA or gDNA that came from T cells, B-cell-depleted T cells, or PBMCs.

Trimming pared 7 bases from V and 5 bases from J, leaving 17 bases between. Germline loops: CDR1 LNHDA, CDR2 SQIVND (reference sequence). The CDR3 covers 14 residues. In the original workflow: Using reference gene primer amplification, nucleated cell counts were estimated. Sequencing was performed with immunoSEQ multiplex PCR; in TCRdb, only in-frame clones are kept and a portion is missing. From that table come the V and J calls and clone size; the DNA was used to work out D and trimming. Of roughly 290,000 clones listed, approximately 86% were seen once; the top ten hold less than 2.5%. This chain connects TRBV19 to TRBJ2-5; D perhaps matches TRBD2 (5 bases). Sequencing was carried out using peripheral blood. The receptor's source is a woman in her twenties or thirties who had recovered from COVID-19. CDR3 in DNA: TGTGCCAGTACCCCCTTCGGGAATGGGGAGACCCAGTACTTC. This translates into CASTPFGNGETQYF.